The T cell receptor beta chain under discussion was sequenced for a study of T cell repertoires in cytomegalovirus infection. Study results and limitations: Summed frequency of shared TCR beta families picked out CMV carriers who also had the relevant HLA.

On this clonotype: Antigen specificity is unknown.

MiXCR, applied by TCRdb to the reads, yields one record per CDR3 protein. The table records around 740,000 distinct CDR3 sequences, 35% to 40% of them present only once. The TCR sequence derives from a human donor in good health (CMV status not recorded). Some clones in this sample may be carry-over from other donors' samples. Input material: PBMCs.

The CDR3 DNA reads TGTGCCAGCAGCCCAGAGACAGGGACTGACGAGCAGTACTTC. This sequence encodes CASSPETGTDEQYF. The J gene is TRBJ2-7, the V gene TRBV7-6; D is possibly TRBD1 (7 bases). The CDR3 runs to 14 residues. Germline values: CDR1 SGHVS, CDR2 FNYEAQ. V shed 5 bases and J shed 5 bases, with 16 bases lying between them.